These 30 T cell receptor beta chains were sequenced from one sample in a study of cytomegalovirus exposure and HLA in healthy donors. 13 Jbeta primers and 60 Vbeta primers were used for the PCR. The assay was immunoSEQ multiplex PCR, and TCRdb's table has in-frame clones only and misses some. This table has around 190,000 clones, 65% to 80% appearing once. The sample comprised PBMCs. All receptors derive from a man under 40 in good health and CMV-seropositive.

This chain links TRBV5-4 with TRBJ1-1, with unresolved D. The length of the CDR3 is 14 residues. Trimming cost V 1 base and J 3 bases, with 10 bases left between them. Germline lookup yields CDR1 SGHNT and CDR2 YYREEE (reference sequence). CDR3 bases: TGTGCCAGCAGCTTGCCGGTGGCGGACACTGAAGCTTTCTTT. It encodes CASSLPVADTEAFF.

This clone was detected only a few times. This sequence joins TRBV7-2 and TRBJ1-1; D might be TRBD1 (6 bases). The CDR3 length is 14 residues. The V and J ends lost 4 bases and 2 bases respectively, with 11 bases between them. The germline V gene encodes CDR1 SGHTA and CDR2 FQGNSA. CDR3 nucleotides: TGTGCCAGCAGCTCCGACAGGATCAACACTGAAGCTTTCTTT. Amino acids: CASSSDRINTEAFF.

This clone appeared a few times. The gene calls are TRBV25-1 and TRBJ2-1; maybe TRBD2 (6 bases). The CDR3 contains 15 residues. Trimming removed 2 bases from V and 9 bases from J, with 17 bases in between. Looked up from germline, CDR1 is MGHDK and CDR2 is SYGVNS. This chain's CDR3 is CASSETLLARGEQFF. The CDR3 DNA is TGTGCCAGCAGTGAAACCCTCCTAGCGCGGGGTGAGCAGTTCTTC.

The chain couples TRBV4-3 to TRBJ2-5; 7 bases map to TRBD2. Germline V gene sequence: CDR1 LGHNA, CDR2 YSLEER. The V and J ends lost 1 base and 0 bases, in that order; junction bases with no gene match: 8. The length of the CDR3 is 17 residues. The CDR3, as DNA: TGCGCCAGCAGCCAAGGAGGGGCCGGGGGGTACCAAGAGACCCAGTACTTC. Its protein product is CASSQGGAGGYQETQYF.

CDR3 coding DNA: TGTGCCAGCAGCCCGGGGTTCAGCGGGGGTCATTACTCCTACGAGCAGTACTTC. Its translation is CASSPGFSGGHYSYEQYF. The chain employs TRBV5-6 and TRBJ2-7, with 8 bases identical to TRBD2. This CDR3 spans 18 amino acids. V gave up 4 bases and J gave up 0 bases; unmatched junction bases: 15. Germline-derived CDR1 and CDR2 are SGHDT and YYEEEE.

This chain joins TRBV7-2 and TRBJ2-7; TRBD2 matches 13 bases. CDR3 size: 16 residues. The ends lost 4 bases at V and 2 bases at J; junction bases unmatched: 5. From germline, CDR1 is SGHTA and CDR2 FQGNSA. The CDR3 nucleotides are TGTGCCAGCAGCTCCCGACTAGCGGGAGGCACCTACGAGCAGTACTTC. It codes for CASSSRLAGGTYEQYF.

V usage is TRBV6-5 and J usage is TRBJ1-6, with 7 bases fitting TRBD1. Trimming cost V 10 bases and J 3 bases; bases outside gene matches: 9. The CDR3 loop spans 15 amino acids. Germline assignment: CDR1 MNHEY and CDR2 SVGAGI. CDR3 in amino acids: CATTDRTYYNSPLHF. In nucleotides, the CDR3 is TGTGCCACCACGGACAGGACCTACTATAATTCACCCCTCCACTTT.

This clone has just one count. CDR3 residues: CASSLGTGGPYEQYF. CDR3 in DNA: TGTGCCAGCAGCCTAGGGACAGGGGGTCCCTACGAGCAGTACTTC. The rearrangement joins TRBV6-5 to TRBJ2-7, with TRBD1 identical over 11 bases. V trimming: 6 bases; J trimming: 2 bases; junction bases outside the gene matches: 6. CDR3 length: 15 amino acids. Germline values: CDR1 MNHEY, CDR2 SVGAGI.

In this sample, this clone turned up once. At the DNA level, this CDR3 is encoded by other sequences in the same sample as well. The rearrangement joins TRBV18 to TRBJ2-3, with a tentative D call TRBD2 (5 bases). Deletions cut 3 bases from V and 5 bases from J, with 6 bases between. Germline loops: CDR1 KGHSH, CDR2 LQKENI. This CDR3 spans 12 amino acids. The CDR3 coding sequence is TGTGCCAGCTCACCTCGGGGAGATACGCAGTATTTT. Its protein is CASSPRGDTQYF.

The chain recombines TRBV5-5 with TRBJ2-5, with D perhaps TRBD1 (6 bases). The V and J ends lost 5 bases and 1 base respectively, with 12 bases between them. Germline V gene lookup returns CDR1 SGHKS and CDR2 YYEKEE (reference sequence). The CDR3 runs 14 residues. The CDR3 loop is CASSLLGAQETQYF. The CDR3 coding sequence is TGTGCCAGCAGTCTCTTGGGGGCCCAAGAGACCCAGTACTTC. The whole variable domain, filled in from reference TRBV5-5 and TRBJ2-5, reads DAGVTQSPTHLIKTRGQQVTLRCSPISGHKSVSWYQQVLGQGPQFIFQYYEKEERGRGNFPDRFSARQFPNYSSELNVNALLLGDSALYLCASSLLGAQETQYFGPGTRLLVL.

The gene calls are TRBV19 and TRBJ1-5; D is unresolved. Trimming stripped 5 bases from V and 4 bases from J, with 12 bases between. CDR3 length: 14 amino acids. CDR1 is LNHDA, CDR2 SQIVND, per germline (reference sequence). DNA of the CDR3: TGTGCCAGTAGTCCTCAAACGGGAAATCAGCCCCAGCATTTT. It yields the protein CASSPQTGNQPQHF.

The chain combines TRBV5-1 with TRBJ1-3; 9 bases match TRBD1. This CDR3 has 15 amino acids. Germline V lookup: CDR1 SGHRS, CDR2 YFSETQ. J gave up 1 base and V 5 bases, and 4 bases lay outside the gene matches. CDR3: CASSVGQGSGNTIYF. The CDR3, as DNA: TGCGCCAGCAGTGTTGGACAGGGGTCTGGAAACACCATATATTTT.

CDR3 DNA sequence: TGTGCCAGCAGCCCCTGGACAGCGCCGAACACTGAAGCTTTCTTT. Amino acid sequence: CASSPWTAPNTEAFF. V and J are TRBV7-9 and TRBJ1-1; D is possibly TRBD1 (6 bases). Germline CDR1 reads SEHNR; CDR2 reads FQNEAQ (reference sequence). The CDR3 extends over 15 amino acids. Trimming took 5 bases from V and 1 from J, leaving 14 bases between them.

The CDR3 DNA reads as TGCGCCAGCAGCCCGCAGGGAGGGGGAGGCACCGGGGAGCTGTTTTTT. The encoded protein is CASSPQGGGGTGELFF. The chain couples TRBV4-3 to TRBJ2-2, with a possible D match to TRBD2 (7 bases). Germline CDR1 LGHNA, CDR2 YSLEER. V dropped 4 bases and J dropped 4 bases, with 16 bases sitting between them. The CDR3 contains 16 residues.

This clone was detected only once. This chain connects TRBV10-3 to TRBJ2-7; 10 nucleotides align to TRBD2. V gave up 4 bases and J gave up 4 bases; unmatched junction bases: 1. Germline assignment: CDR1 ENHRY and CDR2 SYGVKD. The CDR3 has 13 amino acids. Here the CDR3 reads CAISGTSGYEQYF. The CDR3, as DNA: TGTGCCATCAGTGGGACTAGCGGTTACGAGCAGTACTTC.

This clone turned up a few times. The CDR3 spells CASAGGYQETQYF. CDR3 coding DNA: TGTGCCAGCGCGGGGGGTTACCAAGAGACCCAGTACTTC. V usage is TRBV27 and J usage is TRBJ2-5; 8 bases are shared with TRBD2. Trimming cost V 8 bases and J 0 bases; bases outside gene matches: 2. This CDR3 has 13 amino acids. Germline CDR1 MNHEY, CDR2 SMNVEV (reference sequence).

The CDR3 DNA follows: TGTGCCAGCACGGCTAGGTGGAAGACCCAGTACTTC. This translates into CASTARWKTQYF. This chain links TRBV6-6 with TRBJ2-5, with D unresolved. The CDR3 length is 12 residues. Per the germline V gene, CDR1 is MNHNY and CDR2 is SVGAGI (reference sequence). The V and J ends lost 7 bases and 6 bases respectively, with 12 bases between them.

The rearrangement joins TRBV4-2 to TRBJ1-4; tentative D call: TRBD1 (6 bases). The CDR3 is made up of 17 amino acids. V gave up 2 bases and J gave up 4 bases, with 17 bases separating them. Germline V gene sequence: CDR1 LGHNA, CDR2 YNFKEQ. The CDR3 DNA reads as TGTGCCAGCAGCCAAAGAAGGGGGGGAGTGAATAATGAAAAACTGTTTTTT. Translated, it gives CASSQRRGGVNNEKLFF.

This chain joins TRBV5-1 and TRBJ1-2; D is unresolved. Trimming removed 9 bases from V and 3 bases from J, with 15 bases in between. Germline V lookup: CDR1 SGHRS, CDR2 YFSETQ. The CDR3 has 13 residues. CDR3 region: CATQSDGDYGYTF. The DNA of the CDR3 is TGCGCCACCCAGTCTGACGGAGACTATGGCTACACCTTC.

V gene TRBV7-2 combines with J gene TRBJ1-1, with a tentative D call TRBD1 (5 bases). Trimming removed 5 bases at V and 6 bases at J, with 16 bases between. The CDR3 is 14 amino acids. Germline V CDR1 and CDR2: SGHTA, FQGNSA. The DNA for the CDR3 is TGTGCCAGCAGCCCCCGCAGGGATCTCTCTGAAGCTTTCTTT. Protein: CASSPRRDLSEAFF.

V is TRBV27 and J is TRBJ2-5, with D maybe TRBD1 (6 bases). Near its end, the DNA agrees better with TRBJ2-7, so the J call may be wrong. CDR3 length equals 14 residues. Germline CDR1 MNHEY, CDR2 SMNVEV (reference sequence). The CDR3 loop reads CARSTGFWHYEQYF. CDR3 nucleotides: TGTGCCAGGTCAACAGGGTTTTGGCACTACGAGCAGTACTTC.

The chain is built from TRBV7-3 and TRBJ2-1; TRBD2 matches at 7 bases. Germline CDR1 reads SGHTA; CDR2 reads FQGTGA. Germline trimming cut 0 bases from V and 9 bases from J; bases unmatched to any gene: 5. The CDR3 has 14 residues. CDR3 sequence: CASSLTAGVPEQFF. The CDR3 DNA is TGTGCCAGCAGCTTAACGGCGGGGGTCCCTGAGCAGTTCTTC.

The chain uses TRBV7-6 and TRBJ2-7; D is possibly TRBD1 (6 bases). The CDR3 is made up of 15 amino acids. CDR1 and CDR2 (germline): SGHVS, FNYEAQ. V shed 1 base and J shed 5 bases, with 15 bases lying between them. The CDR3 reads CASSLDAGVWHEQYF. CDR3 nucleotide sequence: TGTGCCAGCAGCTTAGACGCAGGGGTTTGGCACGAGCAGTACTTC. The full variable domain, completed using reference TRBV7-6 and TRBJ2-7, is GAGVSQSPRYKVTKRGQDVALRCDPISGHVSLYWYRQALGQGPEFLTYFNYEAQQDKSGLPNDRFSAERPEGSISTLTIQRTEQRDSAMYRCASSLDAGVWHEQYFGPGTRLTVT.

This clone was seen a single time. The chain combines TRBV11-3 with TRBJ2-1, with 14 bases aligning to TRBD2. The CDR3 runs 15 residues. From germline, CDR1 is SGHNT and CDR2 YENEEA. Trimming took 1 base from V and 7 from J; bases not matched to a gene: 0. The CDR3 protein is CASSLGTSGRNEQFF. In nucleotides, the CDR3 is TGTGCCAGCAGCTTAGGGACTAGCGGGAGGAATGAGCAGTTCTTC. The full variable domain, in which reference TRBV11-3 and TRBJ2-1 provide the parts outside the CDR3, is EAGVVQSPRYKIIEKKQPVAFWCNPISGHNTLYWYLQNLGQGPELLIRYENEEAVDDSQLPKDRFSAERLKGVDSTLKIQPAELGDSAVYLCASSLGTSGRNEQFFGPGTRLTVL.

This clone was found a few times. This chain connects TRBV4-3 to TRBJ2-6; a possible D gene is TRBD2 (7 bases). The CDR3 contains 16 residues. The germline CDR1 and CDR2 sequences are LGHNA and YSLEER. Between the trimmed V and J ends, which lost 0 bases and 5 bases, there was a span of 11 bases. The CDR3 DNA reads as TGCGCCAGCAGCCAAGAGGGAGGGGGGCGGGCCAACGTCCTGACTTTC. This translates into CASSQEGGGRANVLTF.

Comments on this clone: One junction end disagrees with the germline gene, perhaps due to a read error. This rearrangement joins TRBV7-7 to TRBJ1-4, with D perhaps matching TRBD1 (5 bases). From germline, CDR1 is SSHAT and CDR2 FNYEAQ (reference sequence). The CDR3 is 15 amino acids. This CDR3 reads CASSLGGGFNEKLFF. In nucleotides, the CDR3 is TGTGCTAGCAGCTTGGGGGGAGGCTTTAATGAAAAACTGTTTTTT.

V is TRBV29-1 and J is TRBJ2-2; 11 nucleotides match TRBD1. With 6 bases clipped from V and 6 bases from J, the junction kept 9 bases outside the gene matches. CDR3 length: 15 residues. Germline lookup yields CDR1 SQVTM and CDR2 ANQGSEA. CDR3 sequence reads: CSVPKGGQGAGELFF. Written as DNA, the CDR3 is TGCAGCGTGCCAAAGGGGGGACAGGGGGCCGGGGAGCTGTTTTTT.

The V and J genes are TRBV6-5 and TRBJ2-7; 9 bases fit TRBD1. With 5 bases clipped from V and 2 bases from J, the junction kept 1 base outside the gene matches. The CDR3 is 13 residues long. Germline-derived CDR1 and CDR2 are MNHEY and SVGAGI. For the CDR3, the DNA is TGTGCCAGCAGTCACAGGGGGCCCTACGAGCAGTACTTC. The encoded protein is CASSHRGPYEQYF.

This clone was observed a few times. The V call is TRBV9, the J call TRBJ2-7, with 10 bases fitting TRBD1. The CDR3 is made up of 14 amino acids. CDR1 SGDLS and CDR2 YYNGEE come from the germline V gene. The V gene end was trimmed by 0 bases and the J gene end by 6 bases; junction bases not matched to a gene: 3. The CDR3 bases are TGTGCCAGCAGCGTAGATCGGACAGGGGGCGAGCAGTACTTC. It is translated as CASSVDRTGGEQYF. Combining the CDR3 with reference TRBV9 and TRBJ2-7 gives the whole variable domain DSGVTQTPKHLITATGQRVTLRCSPRSGDLSVYWYQQSLDQGLQFLIQYYNGEERAKGNILERFSAQQFPDLHSELNLSSLELGDSALYFCASSVDRTGGEQYFGPGTRLTVT.

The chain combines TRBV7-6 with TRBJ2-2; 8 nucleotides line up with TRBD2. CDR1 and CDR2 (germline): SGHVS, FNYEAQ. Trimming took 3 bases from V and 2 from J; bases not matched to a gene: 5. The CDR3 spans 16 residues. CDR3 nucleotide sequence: TGTGCCAGCAGCTTGTCAGCGGGGGTTAACACCGGGGAGCTGTTTTTT. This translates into CASSLSAGVNTGELFF.